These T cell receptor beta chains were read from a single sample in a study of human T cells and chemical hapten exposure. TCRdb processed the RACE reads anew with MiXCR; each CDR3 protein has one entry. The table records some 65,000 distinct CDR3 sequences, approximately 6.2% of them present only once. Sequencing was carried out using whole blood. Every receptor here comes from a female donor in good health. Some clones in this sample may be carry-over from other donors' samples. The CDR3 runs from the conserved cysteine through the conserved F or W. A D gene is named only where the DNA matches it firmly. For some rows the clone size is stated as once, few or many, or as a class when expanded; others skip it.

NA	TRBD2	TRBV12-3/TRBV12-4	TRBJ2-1	CASSLLAGHEQFF	TGTGCCAGCAGTTTGCTAGCGGGACATGAGCAGTTCTTC
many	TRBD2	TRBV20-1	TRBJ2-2	CSAGSGSNTGELFF	TGCAGTGCGGGAAGCGGGAGCAACACCGGGGAGCTGTTTTTT
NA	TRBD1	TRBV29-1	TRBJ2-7	CSVQGASQGIYEQYF	TGCAGCGTCCAGGGGGCCAGTCAGGGGATCTACGAGCAGTACTTC
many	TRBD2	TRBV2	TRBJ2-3	CASRAGDTQYF	TGTGCCAGCAGAGCGGGGGATACGCAGTATTTT
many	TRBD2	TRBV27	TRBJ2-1	CASSAPGTSGRADEQFF	TGTGCCAGCAGTGCGCCCGGGACTAGCGGGAGAGCGGATGAGCAGTTCTTC
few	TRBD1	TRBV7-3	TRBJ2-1	CASSPTGGANNEQFF	TGTGCCAGCAGCCCCACAGGGGGTGCCAACAATGAGCAGTTCTTC
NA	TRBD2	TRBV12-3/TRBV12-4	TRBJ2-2	CASSLTGGRGAGELFF	TGTGCCAGCAGTTTGACCGGGGGGAGAGGGGCCGGGGAGCTGTTTTTT
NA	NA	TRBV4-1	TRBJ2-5	CASSPMPGGGEETQYF	TGCGCCAGCAGCCCCATGCCGGGGGGCGGGGAAGAGACCCAGTACTTC
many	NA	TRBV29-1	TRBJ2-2	CSVLQGTEELFF	TGCAGCGTTTTGCAGGGGACCGAGGAGCTGTTTTTT
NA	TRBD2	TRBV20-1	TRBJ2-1	CSAPSGPIKYSYNEQFF	TGCAGTGCTCCTAGCGGGCCTATCAAATACTCCTACAATGAGCAGTTCTTC
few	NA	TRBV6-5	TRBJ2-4	CASSYSGIQYF	TGTGCCAGCAGTTACTCCGGCATTCAGTACTTC
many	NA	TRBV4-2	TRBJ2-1	CASSPSARSYNEQFF	TGTGCCAGCAGCCCAAGCGCCCGCTCCTACAATGAGCAGTTCTTC
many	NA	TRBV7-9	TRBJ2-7	CASSLTNYEQYF	TGTGCCAGCAGTCTCACGAACTACGAGCAGTACTTC
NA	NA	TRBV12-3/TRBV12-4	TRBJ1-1	CASSHGGSTEAFF	TGTGCCAGCAGTCACGGGGGTTCCACTGAAGCTTTCTTT
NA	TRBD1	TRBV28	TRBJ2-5	CASRGTGVVLETQYF	TGTGCCAGCAGAGGTACAGGGGTAGTTTTGGAGACCCAGTACTTC
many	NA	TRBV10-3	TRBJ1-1	CAISEGQMNTEAFF	TGTGCCATCAGTGAGGGACAGATGAACACTGAAGCTTTCTTT
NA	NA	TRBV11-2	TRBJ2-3	CATKGGAGDTQYF	TGTGCCACCAAAGGCGGGGCCGGAGATACGCAGTATTTT
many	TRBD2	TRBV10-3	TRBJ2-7	CAISEGGDYEQYF	TGTGCCATCAGTGAGGGGGGGGACTACGAGCAGTACTTC
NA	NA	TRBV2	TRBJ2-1	CASSELTTYNEQFF	TGTGCCAGCAGTGAACTCACCACTTACAATGAGCAGTTCTTC
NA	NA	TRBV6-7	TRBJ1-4	CASSSGRAPPREKLFF	TGTGCCAGCAGTTCTGGACGGGCACCACCTAGGGAAAAACTGTTTTTT
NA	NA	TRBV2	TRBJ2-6	CASSVFLAGANVLTF	TGTGCCAGCAGTGTCTTCCTAGCTGGGGCCAACGTCCTGACTTTC
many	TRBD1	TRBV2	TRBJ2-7	CASSDWTGYEQYF	TGTGCCAGCAGTGACTGGACAGGGTACGAGCAGTACTTC
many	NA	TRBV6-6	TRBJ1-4	CASSHKTVATNEKLFF	TGTGCCAGCAGTCACAAGACGGTTGCAACTAATGAAAAACTGTTTTTT
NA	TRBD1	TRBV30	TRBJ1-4	CAWSADREHEKLFF	TGTGCCTGGAGTGCCGACAGGGAGCATGAAAAACTGTTTTTT
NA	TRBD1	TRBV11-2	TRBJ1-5	CASSLSGTANQPQHF	TGTGCCAGCAGCTTATCGGGGACAGCTAATCAGCCCCAGCATTTT
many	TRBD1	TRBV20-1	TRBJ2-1	CSARDSSGTVYNEQFF	TGCAGTGCTAGAGACTCGTCCGGGACAGTTTACAATGAGCAGTTCTTC
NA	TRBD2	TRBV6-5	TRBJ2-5	CASSYSGLAGETQYF	TGTGCCAGCAGTTACTCCGGACTAGCGGGGGAGACCCAGTACTTC
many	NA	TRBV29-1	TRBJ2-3	CSVEDYTDTQYF	TGCAGCGTTGAAGACTACACAGATACGCAGTATTTT
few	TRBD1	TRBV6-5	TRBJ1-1	CASSPETGLDTEAFF	TGTGCCAGCAGCCCTGAGACAGGGTTGGACACTGAAGCTTTCTTT
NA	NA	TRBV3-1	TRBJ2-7	CASSQETAAVGNERYF	TGTGCCAGCAGCCAAGAAACGGCAGCTGTCGGGAACGAGCGGTACTTC
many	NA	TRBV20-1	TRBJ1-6	CSARDQVDNSPLHF	TGCAGTGCTAGAGATCAGGTGGATAATTCACCCCTCCACTTT
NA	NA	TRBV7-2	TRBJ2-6	CASSRQHSGANVLTF	TGTGCCAGCAGCAGACAACACTCTGGGGCCAACGTCCTGACTTTC
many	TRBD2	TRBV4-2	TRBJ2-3	CASSPGLAASTPDTQYF	TGTGCCAGCAGCCCGGGACTAGCGGCCTCCACCCCAGATACGCAGTATTTT
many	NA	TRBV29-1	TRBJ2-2	CSVEDPFAEGSGELFF	TGCAGCGTTGAAGATCCGTTCGCGGAAGGTTCCGGGGAGCTGTTTTTT
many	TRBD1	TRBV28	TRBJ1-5	CASSSTGGAGQPQHF	TGTGCCAGCAGTTCAACAGGGGGCGCAGGGCAGCCCCAGCATTTT
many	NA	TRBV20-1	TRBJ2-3	CSAREGYYTQYF	TGCAGTGCTAGAGAAGGATACTATACGCAGTATTTT
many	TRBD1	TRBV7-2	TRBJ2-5	CASSRPGTGFETQYF	TGTGCCAGCAGCCGTCCCGGGACAGGGTTTGAGACCCAGTACTTC
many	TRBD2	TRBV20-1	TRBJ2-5	CSARVGRARETQYF	TGCAGTGCTAGGGTCGGGAGGGCCCGGGAGACCCAGTACTTC
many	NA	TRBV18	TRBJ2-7	CASSPAGITYEQYF	TGTGCCAGCTCACCCGCAGGAATAACCTACGAGCAGTACTTC
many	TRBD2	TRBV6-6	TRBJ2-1	CASSYNLAGVDEQFF	TGTGCCAGCAGTTACAATCTAGCGGGAGTGGATGAGCAGTTCTTC
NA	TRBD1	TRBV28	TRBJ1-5	CASRTGQVNNQPQHF	TGTGCCAGCAGAACGGGACAGGTAAACAATCAGCCCCAGCATTTT
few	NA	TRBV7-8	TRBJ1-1	CASSLEPRSTEAFF	TGTGCCAGCAGCTTAGAGCCCAGGTCCACTGAAGCTTTCTTT